In its sample, the clone carrying this T cell receptor beta chain was seen once. Germline CDR1 and CDR2: SGHDT and YYEEEE. The CDR3 is 11 amino acids. Trimming took off 0 bases at V and 10 bases at J, with 5 bases between the two ends. Per the original data handling: Reference gene primers were amplified, and this amplification served to estimate nucleated cell counts. TCRdb keeps only in-frame clones here, not all; method: immunoSEQ multiplex PCR. V and J calls and clone size come straight from that table; D and trimming were deduced from the DNA. The sample lists about 290,000 clones, 70% to 90% occurring once. These data are taken from a study of blood T cell repertoires in COVID-19. Background on the study: COVID-19 samples, acute and convalescent, were from the United States, Italy and Spain.

The genes are TRBV5-6 and TRBJ2-1; D uncertain. The sample was peripheral blood. This TCR came from a woman aged 25 to 39 with active or convalescent COVID-19. CDR3: CASSLAREQFF. As DNA, the CDR3 is TGTGCCAGCAGCTTGGCCAGGGAGCAGTTCTTC.